These 32 T cell receptor beta chains were all obtained from the same sample, sequenced in a study of neoadjuvant anti-PD-1 for oral cavity cancer (dated by TCRdb to the early 2020s). The time point tag for this specimen amounts to: before neoadjuvant nivolumab. The receptor library was made with the immunoSEQ multiplex PCR assay. TCRdb re-hosts the immuneACCESS table, in-frame sequences only. Its copies lack some clones; in the studies checked, an unresolved V gene accounts for under half of them, and the cause for the rest is not known. The sample has about 15,000 clones on record, roughly 70% of them singletons. The top ten clones comprise 2.5% to 3% of the sample. Sequences were derived from PBMCs, sampled before nivolumab (anti-PD-1) treatment. Receptors were obtained from a person between 40 and 85 years old with oral cavity squamous cell carcinoma.

V is TRBV5-1 and J is TRBJ1-1; D is unclear. From germline, CDR1 is SGHRS and CDR2 YFSETQ. Between the trimmed V and J ends, which lost 2 bases and 3 bases, there was a span of 11 bases. The CDR3 extends over 14 amino acids. CDR3 residues: CASSFPGRDTEAFF. CDR3 DNA sequence: TGCGCCAGCAGCTTCCCAGGACGGGACACTGAAGCTTTCTTT.

This sequence joins TRBV10-3 and TRBJ1-1; D is unresolved. CDR3 length: 13 residues. V lost 0 bases and J 5 bases, leaving 7 bases between the germline ends. Germline V lookup: CDR1 ENHRY, CDR2 SYGVKD. The CDR3 DNA is TGTGCCATCAGTGAGTCCGGGGAAACTGAAGCTTTCTTT. The encoded protein is CAISESGETEAFF.

The chain links TRBV19 to TRBJ2-7, with TRBD1 matching over 10 bases. The CDR3 covers 16 residues. Unmatched junction bases numbered 11, after V lost 6 bases and J lost 3 bases. The V gene's germline CDR1 is LNHDA and CDR2 SQIVND (reference sequence). The CDR3: CASSPISGTGVYEQYF. The CDR3, as DNA: TGTGCCAGTAGCCCTATTTCCGGGACAGGGGTCTACGAGCAGTACTTC.

The V and J genes are TRBV11-3 and TRBJ2-1; D tentatively reads TRBD1 or TRBD2 (5 bases each). The CDR3 spans 15 residues. Germline CDR1 is SGHNT and CDR2 is YENEEA. The V and J ends lost 3 bases and 7 bases respectively, with 16 bases between them. The CDR3 coding sequence is TGTGCCAGCAGCTTTTCGGGGCAGGAGAAGAATGAGCAGTTCTTC. This sequence encodes CASSFSGQEKNEQFF.

The V call is TRBV5-6, the J call TRBJ2-5; tentative D call: TRBD2 (5 bases). Germline V gene data show CDR1 as SGHDT and CDR2 as YYEEEE. The V end lost 1 base, the J end lost 5 bases, and 9 bases lay between the germline ends. The CDR3 extends over 13 amino acids. The CDR3 here is CASSLWRGETQYF. The CDR3 nucleotides are TGTGCCAGCAGCTTGTGGAGAGGGGAGACCCAGTACTTC.

This clone was counted between two and nine times. This sequence joins TRBV30 and TRBJ1-3; D possibly corresponds to TRBD1 (5 bases). Trimming shortened V by 3 bases and J by 0 bases, and 15 bases separated the two germline ends. In germline, CDR1 is GTSNPN, CDR2 SVGIG (reference sequence). The CDR3 is 16 amino acids. CDR3 bases: TGTGCCTGGAGCGGTAGGGGATCCTACTCTGGAAACACCATATATTTT. Translated: CAWSGRGSYSGNTIYF. The variable domain in full, with the rest retrieved from reference TRBV30 and TRBJ1-3, is SQTIHQWPATLVQPVGSPLSLECTVEGTSNPNLYWYRQAAGRGLQLLFYSVGIGQISSEVPQNLSASRPQDRQFILSSKKLLLSDSGFYLCAWSGRGSYSGNTIYFGEGSWLTVV.

The rearrangement joins TRBV6-1 to TRBJ1-5, with TRBD1 as a possible D gene (6 bases). With 2 bases removed from V and 3 bases from J, the gap between germline ends came to 11 bases. The germline CDR1 and CDR2 sequences are MNHNS and SASEGT. The CDR3 runs to 15 residues. In DNA, the CDR3 is TGTGCCAGCAGTGAAACGTGGGGGCACAATCAGCCCCAGCATTTT. It is translated as CASSETWGHNQPQHF.

This clone appeared a few times. This chain uses TRBV30 with TRBJ1-1; no definite D call. Germline CDR1 and CDR2: GTSNPN and SVGIG (reference sequence). The V and J ends lost 0 bases and 0 bases respectively, with 5 bases between them. This CDR3 has 13 amino acids. The CDR3 region has the DNA TGTGCCTGGAGTGTACAATTGAACACTGAAGCTTTCTTT. Translation gives CAWSVQLNTEAFF.

The rearrangement joins TRBV7-9 to TRBJ1-5, with TRBD1 as a possible D gene (5 bases). V lost 7 bases, J lost 4 bases, and 14 bases lay in between. Germline values: CDR1 SEHNR, CDR2 FQNEAQ (reference sequence). The CDR3 has 14 residues. The CDR3 DNA is TGTGCCAGCACCCTAAGTGAGGGGAATCAGCCCCAGCATTTT. Translation gives CASTLSEGNQPQHF.

The chain has TRBV18 and TRBJ1-1, with D perhaps TRBD1 (6 bases). The CDR3 has 13 residues. The V and J ends lost 4 bases and 1 base respectively, with 7 bases between them. Germline V gene lookup returns CDR1 KGHSH and CDR2 LQKENI. The CDR3 loop is CASSLGQNTEAFF. DNA for the CDR3: TGTGCCAGCTCACTGGGACAGAACACTGAAGCTTTCTTT.

The genes are TRBV28 and TRBJ1-1, with no clear D. The CDR3 loop spans 14 amino acids. Germline values: CDR1 MDHEN, CDR2 SYDVKM. Trimming took 7 bases from V and 0 from J, leaving 12 bases between them. CDR3 in amino acids: CASILGDLNTEAFF. CDR3 in DNA: TGTGCCAGCATCCTTGGAGACCTGAACACTGAAGCTTTCTTT.

In its sample, this clone was seen once. The DNA of the CDR3 is TGCAGCGTTACCATTGGGGCTAGGGACGGTGAAAAACTGTTTTTT. Translated, it gives CSVTIGARDGEKLFF. The rearrangement uses TRBV29-1 and TRBJ1-4; the D gene is possibly TRBD1 (5 bases). V was cut by 5 bases and J by 7 bases, with 20 bases left in between. The length of the CDR3 is 15 residues. In germline, CDR1 is SQVTM, CDR2 ANQGSEA.

The CDR3 spells CAISATEPYEQYF. CDR3 bases: TGTGCCATCAGTGCCACAGAACCCTACGAGCAGTACTTC. J is TRBJ2-7 and V is TRBV10-3; D not certain. V was shortened by 4 bases and J by 2 bases, with 9 bases between the two germline ends. The CDR3 has 13 amino acids. The germline CDR1 and CDR2 sequences are ENHRY and SYGVKD.

CDR3: CASLQGALAKNIQYF. In nucleotides, the CDR3 is TGTGCCAGCCTACAGGGGGCCCTAGCCAAAAACATTCAGTACTTC. This chain uses TRBV6-1 with TRBJ2-4; 9 bases align to TRBD1. Germline CDR1 MNHNS, CDR2 SASEGT. V gave up 8 bases and J gave up 0 bases; unmatched junction bases: 5. The CDR3 has 15 amino acids.

The table lists this clone with a few counts. This chain connects TRBV19 to TRBJ1-4; D is undetermined. The germline V gene has CDR1 LNHDA and CDR2 SQIVND (reference sequence). The CDR3 length is 16 residues. V was trimmed by 0 bases and J by 4 bases, leaving 12 bases between them. CDR3 in amino acids: CASSIDPGRSNEKLFF. The CDR3 DNA reads as TGTGCCAGTAGTATAGATCCCGGGCGGAGTAATGAAAAACTGTTTTTT.

The J gene is TRBJ1-1, the V gene TRBV5-4; D unresolved. Germline V lookup: CDR1 SGHNT, CDR2 YYREEE (reference sequence). Between the trimmed V and J ends, which lost 4 bases and 2 bases, there was a span of 9 bases. This CDR3 has 13 amino acids. CDR3: CASSLEVNTEAFF. The CDR3 DNA follows: TGTGCCAGCAGCCTGGAGGTCAACACTGAAGCTTTCTTT.

This clone was picked up one time. The chain joins TRBV6-5 to TRBJ2-2; D may be TRBD2 (5 bases). The germline V gene encodes CDR1 MNHEY and CDR2 SVGAGI. V was shortened by 4 bases and J by 0 bases, with 9 bases between the two germline ends. This CDR3 comprises 15 residues. Here the CDR3 DNA reads TGTGCCAGCAGTTGGCCCGGGGCGAACACCGGGGAGCTGTTTTTT. This gives the protein CASSWPGANTGELFF.

V is TRBV28 and J is TRBJ1-4; maybe TRBD1 (5 bases). CDR1 and CDR2 from the germline V gene are MDHEN and SYDVKM. Trimming took 5 bases from V and 7 from J, leaving 23 bases between them. The CDR3 consists of 17 residues. This CDR3 is CASSPPIIAGTGEKLFF. The CDR3 DNA is TGTGCCAGCAGTCCCCCGATAATCGCAGGGACGGGTGAAAAACTGTTTTTT.

The table lists this clone with a few counts. This CDR3 is CASSDRKGGQPQHF. The CDR3 nucleotides read TGTGCCAGCAGTGATAGGAAGGGCGGTCAGCCCCAGCATTTT. The V gene is TRBV27, the J gene TRBJ1-5; D ambiguous. CDR1 is MNHEY and CDR2 is SMNVEV in the germline V gene (reference sequence). Between the trimmed V and J ends, which lost 5 bases and 6 bases, there was a span of 14 bases. The CDR3 is 14 residues long.

This clone has only a few counts. CDR3 in DNA: TGTGCCAGTAGTCCCGGAGCGGGAGCGAACGAGCAGTACTTC. Its translation: CASSPGAGANEQYF. The V and J genes are TRBV19 and TRBJ2-7, with 8 bases aligning to TRBD2. This CDR3 spans 14 amino acids. The junction had 8 bases not matched to a gene; V was cut back by 5 bases and J by 5 bases. CDR1 and CDR2 (germline): LNHDA, SQIVND (reference sequence).

This clone has a handful of counts. J is TRBJ2-5 and V is TRBV2; D ambiguous. The germline CDR1 and CDR2 sequences are SNHLY and FYNNEI. The CDR3 is made up of 11 amino acids. The V gene lost 6 bases and the J gene lost 4 bases, with 6 bases spanning the gap. The DNA of the CDR3 is TGTGCCAGCAGAGGGTTAGAGACCCAGTACTTC. Its protein product is CASRGLETQYF. The full variable domain, with the rest looked up from reference TRBV2 and TRBJ2-5, is EPEVTQTPSHQVTQMGQEVILRCVPISNHLYFYWYRQILGQKVEFLVSFYNNEISEKSEIFDDQFSVERPDGSNFTLKIRSTKLEDSAMYFCASRGLETQYFGPGTRLLVL.

This clone has more than one count but fewer than ten. The V gene is TRBV5-1, the J gene TRBJ1-1; weak D call: TRBD1 (5 bases). Per the germline V gene, CDR1 is SGHRS and CDR2 is YFSETQ. The CDR3 is made up of 15 amino acids. The V end lost 0 bases, the J end lost 4 bases, and 13 bases lay between the germline ends. CDR3 bases: TGCGCCAGCAGCTTGGGACAGTACGGGGCCACTGAAGCTTTCTTT. It codes for CASSLGQYGATEAFF.

The chain has TRBV14 and TRBJ2-5; TRBD1 agrees at 8 bases. This CDR3 has 15 amino acids. The V gene's germline CDR1 is SGHDN and CDR2 FVKESK. V dropped 5 bases and J dropped 5; count of bases not matched to a gene: 10. The CDR3 loop reads CASSYLTGGMETQYF. The CDR3 region has the DNA TGTGCCAGCAGCTATTTAACAGGGGGAATGGAGACCCAGTACTTC.

This chain uses TRBV6-6 with TRBJ2-7; 8 nucleotides align to TRBD1. Germline V lookup: CDR1 MNHNY, CDR2 SVGAGI (reference sequence). V shed 6 bases and J 4 bases; nucleotides not matched to a gene: 11. This CDR3 contains 15 residues. This CDR3 reads CASRVEAQGAYEQYF. The CDR3 region has the DNA TGTGCCAGCAGGGTCGAGGCGCAGGGGGCATACGAGCAGTACTTC.

V usage is TRBV30 and J usage is TRBJ1-5; no firm D call. The CDR3 contains 13 residues. V lost 2 bases to trimming and J lost 0 bases, with 5 bases between them. Per germline, CDR1 GTSNPN and CDR2 SVGIG (reference sequence). CDR3 loop: CAWSPYSNQPQHF. CDR3 sequence (DNA): TGTGCCTGGAGTCCATATAGCAATCAGCCCCAGCATTTT.

This chain connects TRBV29-1 to TRBJ2-1; 11 bases are shared with TRBD2. V was pared by 6 bases and J by 0 bases, with 4 bases of the junction left unmatched. The CDR3 length is 15 residues. Germline loops: CDR1 SQVTM, CDR2 ANQGSEA. The DNA of the CDR3 is TGCAGCGTGGGTACTAGCGGGAGCTCCTACAATGAGCAGTTCTTC. It encodes CSVGTSGSSYNEQFF.

The V gene is TRBV15, the J gene TRBJ1-2; D unresolved. V was pared by 1 base and J by 8 bases, with 14 bases between. Germline V gene lookup returns CDR1 LNHNV and CDR2 YYDKDF (reference sequence). There are 14 residues in the CDR3. CDR3 loop: CATSRGLEVGGYTF. In nucleotides, the CDR3 is TGTGCCACCAGCAGAGGACTGGAGGTTGGAGGCTACACCTTC.

The V gene is TRBV9, the J gene TRBJ2-1; 7 nucleotides agree with TRBD2. The CDR3 loop spans 13 amino acids. The V segment lost 4 bases and the J segment 9 bases; nucleotides outside the gene matches: 7. The V gene's germline CDR1 is SGDLS and CDR2 YYNGEE. The CDR3 DNA is TGTGCCAGCAGCCTTGGGGAGGGGACTGAGCAGTTCTTC. This gives the protein CASSLGEGTEQFF.

The genes are TRBV19 and TRBJ1-2, with D possibly being TRBD1 (6 bases). The CDR3 sequence is 15 residues long. V lost 5 bases and J 1 base, leaving 14 bases between the germline ends. The germline gives CDR1 LNHDA, CDR2 SQIVND (reference sequence). Here the CDR3 DNA reads TGTGCCAGTAGTCGGGGGGACACTCTTAACTATGGCTACACCTTC. Translation gives CASSRGDTLNYGYTF. The complete variable domain, with remaining parts taken from reference TRBV19 and TRBJ1-2, reads DGGITQSPKYLFRKEGQNVTLSCEQNLNHDAMYWYRQDPGQGLRLIYYSQIVNDFQKGDIAEGYSVSREKKESFPLTVTSAQKNPTAFYLCASSRGDTLNYGYTFGSGTRLTVV.

This chain links TRBV5-1 with TRBJ2-7; the D gene is possibly TRBD2 (6 bases). Germline assignment: CDR1 SGHRS and CDR2 YFSETQ. CDR3 length: 15 amino acids. V lost 2 bases and J 6 bases, leaving 18 bases between the germline ends. CDR3 in amino acids: CASSFGGAGLGEQYF. In DNA form, the CDR3 reads TGCGCCAGCAGCTTCGGGGGTGCGGGACTGGGCGAGCAGTACTTC.

This clone was counted between two and nine times. V and J are TRBV2 and TRBJ2-7, with 8 positions matching TRBD1. The CDR3 contains 15 residues. J lost 4 bases, V lost 5 bases, and 10 bases had no gene match. Per the germline V gene, CDR1 is SNHLY and CDR2 is FYNNEI. The CDR3 loop reads CASSRGQGAGYEQYF. CDR3 DNA sequence: TGTGCCAGCAGTCGTGGGCAGGGGGCGGGGTACGAGCAGTACTTC.

The chain links TRBV6-1 to TRBJ2-3, with 9 positions matching TRBD2. The ends lost 7 bases at V and 2 bases at J; junction bases unmatched: 7. The CDR3 is 15 residues long. Looked up from germline, CDR1 is MNHNS and CDR2 is SASEGT. CDR3 DNA: TGTGCCAGCATAACAGCGGGAGGTTACACAGATACGCAGTATTTT. It translates to CASITAGGYTDTQYF.